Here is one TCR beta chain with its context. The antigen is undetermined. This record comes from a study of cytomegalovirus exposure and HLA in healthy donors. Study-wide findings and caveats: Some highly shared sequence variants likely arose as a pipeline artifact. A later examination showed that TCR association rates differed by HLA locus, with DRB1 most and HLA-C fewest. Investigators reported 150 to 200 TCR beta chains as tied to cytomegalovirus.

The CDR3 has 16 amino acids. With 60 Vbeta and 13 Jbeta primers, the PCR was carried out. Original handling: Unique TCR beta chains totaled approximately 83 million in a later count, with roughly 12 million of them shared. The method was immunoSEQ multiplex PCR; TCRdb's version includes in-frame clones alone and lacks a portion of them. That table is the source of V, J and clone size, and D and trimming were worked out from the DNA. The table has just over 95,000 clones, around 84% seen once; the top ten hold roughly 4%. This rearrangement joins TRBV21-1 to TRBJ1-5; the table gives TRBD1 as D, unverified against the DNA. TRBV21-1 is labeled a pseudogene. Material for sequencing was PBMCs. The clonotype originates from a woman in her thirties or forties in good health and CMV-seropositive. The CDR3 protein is CASSTKVDRGHQPQHF. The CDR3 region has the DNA TGTGCCAGCAGCACAAAAGTTGACAGGGGGCATCAGCCCCAGCATTTT.